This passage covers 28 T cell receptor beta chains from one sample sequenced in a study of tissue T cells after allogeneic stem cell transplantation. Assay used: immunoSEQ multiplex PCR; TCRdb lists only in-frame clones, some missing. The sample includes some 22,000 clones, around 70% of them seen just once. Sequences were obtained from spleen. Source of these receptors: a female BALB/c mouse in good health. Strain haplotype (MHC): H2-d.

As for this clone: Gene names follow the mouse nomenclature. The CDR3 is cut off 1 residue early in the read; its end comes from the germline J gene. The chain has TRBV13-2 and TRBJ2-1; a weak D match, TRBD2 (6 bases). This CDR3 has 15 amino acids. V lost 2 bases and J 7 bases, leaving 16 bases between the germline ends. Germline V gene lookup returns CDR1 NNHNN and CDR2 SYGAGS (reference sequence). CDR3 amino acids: CASGEGPGGRAEQFF. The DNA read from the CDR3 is TGTGCCAGCGGTGAAGGGCCGGGGGGAAGAGCTGAGCAGTTC.

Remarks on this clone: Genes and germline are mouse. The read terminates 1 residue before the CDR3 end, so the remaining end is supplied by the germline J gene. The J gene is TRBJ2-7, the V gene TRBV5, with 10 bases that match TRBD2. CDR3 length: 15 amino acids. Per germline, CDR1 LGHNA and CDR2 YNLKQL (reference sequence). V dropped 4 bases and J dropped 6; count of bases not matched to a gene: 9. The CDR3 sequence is CASSLAGGALVEQYF. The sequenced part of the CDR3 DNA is TGTGCCAGCAGCCTCGCTGGGGGGGCGCTCGTTGAACAGTAC.

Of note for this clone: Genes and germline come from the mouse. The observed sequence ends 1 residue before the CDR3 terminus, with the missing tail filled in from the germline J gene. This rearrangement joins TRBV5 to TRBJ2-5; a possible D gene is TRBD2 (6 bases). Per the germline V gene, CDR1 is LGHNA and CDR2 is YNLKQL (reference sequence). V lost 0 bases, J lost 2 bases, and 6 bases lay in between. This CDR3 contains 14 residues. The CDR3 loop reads CASSQDWGQDTQYF. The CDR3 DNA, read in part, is TGTGCCAGCAGCCAAGACTGGGGCCAAGACACCCAGTAC.

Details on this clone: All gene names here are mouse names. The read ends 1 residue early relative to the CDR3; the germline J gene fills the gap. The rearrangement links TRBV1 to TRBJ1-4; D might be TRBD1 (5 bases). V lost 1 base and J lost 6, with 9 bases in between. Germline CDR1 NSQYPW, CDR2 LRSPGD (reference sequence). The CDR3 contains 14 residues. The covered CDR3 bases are TGCACCTGCAGTGCAGGAGGGGTCTACGAAAGATTATTT. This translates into CTCSAGGVYERLF. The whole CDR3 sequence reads CTCSAGGVYERLFF.

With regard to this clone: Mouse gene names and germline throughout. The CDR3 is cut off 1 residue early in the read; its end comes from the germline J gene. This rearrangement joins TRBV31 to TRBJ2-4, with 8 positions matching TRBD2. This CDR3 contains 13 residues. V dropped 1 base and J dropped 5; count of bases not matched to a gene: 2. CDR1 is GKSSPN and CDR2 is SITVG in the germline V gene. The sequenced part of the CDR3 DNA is TGTGCCTGGAGTCCCTGGGGGGCAAACACCTTGTAC. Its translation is CAWSPWGANTLY. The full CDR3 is CAWSPWGANTLYF. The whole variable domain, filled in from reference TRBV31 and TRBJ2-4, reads AQTIHQWPVAEIKAVGSPLSLGCTIKGKSSPNLYWYWQATGGTLQQLFYSITVGQVESVVQLNLSASRPKDDQFILSTEKLLLSHSGFYLCAWSPWGANTLYFGAGTRLSVL.

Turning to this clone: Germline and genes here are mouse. The CDR3: CASSGLGSAETLYF. The sequenced part of the CDR3 DNA is TGTGCCAGCAGTGGACTGGGGAGTGCAGAAACGCTGTAT. The rearrangement joins TRBV13-1 to TRBJ2-3; 8 bases align to TRBD2. The read comes to an end 1 residue before the CDR3 does, leaving the germline J gene to fill in the end. The CDR3 loop spans 14 amino acids. The germline gives CDR1 NSHNY, CDR2 SYGAGN. Trimming cost V 3 bases and J 0 bases; bases outside gene matches: 0.

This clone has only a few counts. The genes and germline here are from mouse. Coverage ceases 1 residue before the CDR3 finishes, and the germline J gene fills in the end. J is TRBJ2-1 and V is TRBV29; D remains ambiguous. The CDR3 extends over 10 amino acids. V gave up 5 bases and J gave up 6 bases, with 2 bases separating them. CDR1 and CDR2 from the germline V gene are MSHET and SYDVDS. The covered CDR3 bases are TGTGCTAGCAGTCCTGCTGAGCAGTTC. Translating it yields CASSPAEQF. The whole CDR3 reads CASSPAEQFF.

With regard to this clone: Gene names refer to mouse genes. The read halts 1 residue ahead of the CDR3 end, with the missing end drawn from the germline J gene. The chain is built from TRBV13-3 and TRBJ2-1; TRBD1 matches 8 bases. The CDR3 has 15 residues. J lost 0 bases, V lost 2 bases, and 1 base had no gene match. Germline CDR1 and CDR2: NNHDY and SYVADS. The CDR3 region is CASSETGVNYAEQFF. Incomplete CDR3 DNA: TGTGCCAGCAGTGAGACAGGGGTTAACTATGCTGAGCAGTTC.

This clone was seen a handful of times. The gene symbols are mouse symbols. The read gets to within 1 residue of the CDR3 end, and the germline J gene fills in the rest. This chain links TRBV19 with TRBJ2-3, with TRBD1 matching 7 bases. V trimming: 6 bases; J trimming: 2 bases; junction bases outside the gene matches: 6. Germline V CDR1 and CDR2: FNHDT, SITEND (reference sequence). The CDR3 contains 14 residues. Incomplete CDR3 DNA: TGTGCCAGCATCGGGACAGTTTTTGCAGAAACGCTGTAT. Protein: CASIGTVFAETLY. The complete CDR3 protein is CASIGTVFAETLYF.

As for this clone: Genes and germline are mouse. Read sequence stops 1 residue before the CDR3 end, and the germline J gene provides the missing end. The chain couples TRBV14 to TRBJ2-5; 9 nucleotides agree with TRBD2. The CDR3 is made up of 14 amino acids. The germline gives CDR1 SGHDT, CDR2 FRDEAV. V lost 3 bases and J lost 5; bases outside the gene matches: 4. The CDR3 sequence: CASSSTLGGDTQYF. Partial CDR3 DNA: TGTGCCAGCAGTTCGACACTGGGGGGAGACACCCAGTAC.

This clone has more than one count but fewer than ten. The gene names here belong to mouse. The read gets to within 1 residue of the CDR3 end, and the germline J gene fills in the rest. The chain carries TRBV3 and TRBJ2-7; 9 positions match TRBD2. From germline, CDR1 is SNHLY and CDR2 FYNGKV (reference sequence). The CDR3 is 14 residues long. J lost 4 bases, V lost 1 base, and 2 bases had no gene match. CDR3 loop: CASSLGGLGYEQYF. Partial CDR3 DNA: TGTGCCAGCAGCTTAGGAGGACTGGGGTATGAACAGTAC.

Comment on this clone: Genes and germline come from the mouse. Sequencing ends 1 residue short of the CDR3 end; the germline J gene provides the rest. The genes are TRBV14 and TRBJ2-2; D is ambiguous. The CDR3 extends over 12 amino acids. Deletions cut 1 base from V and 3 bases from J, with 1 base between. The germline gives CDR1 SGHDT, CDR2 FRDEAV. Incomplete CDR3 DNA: TGTGCCAGCAGTTTCGACACCGGGCAGCTCTAC. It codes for CASSFDTGQLY. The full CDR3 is CASSFDTGQLYF.

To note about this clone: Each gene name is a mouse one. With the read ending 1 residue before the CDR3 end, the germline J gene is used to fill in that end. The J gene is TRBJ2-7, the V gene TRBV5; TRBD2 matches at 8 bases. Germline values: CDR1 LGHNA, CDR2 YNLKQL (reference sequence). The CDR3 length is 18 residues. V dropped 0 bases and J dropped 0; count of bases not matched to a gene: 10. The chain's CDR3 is CASSQDGRLGGRSYEQYF. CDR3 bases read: TGTGCCAGCAGCCAAGATGGGCGCCTGGGGGGCCGCTCCTATGAACAGTAC.

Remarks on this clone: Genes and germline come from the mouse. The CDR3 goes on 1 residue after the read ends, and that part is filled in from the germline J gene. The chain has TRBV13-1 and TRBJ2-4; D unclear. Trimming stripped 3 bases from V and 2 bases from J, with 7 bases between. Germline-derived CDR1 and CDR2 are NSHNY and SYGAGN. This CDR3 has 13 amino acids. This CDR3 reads CASSVRVQNTLYF. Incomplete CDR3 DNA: TGTGCCAGCAGTGTGAGGGTTCAAAACACCTTGTAC.

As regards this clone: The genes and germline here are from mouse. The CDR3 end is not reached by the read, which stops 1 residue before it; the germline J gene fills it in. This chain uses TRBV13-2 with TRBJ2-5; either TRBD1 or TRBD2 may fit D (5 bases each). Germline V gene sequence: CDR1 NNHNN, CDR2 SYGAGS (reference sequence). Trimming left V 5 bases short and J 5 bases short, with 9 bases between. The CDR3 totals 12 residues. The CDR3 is CASGGARDTQYF. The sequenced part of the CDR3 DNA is TGTGCCAGCGGAGGGGCGCGAGACACCCAGTAC.

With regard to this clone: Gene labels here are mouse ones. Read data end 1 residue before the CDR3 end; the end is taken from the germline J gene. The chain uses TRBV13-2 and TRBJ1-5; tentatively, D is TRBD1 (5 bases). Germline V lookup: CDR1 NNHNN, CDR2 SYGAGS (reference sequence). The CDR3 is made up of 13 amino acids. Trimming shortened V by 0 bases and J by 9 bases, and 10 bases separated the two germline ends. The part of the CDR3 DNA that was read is TGTGCCAGCGGTGATGTCGGGGCGAGGGCTCCGCTT. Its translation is CASGDVGARAPL. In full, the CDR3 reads CASGDVGARAPLF.

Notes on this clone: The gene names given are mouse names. CDR3: CASSSGQHSDYTF. The sequenced CDR3 bases are TGTGCCAGCAGCTCGGGACAACACTCCGACTACACC. This chain uses TRBV4 with TRBJ1-2, with a weak D call TRBD1 (6 bases). Read sequence stops 1 residue before the CDR3 end, and the germline J gene provides the missing end. The CDR3 loop spans 13 amino acids. CDR1 is LGHDT and CDR2 is YNNKQL in the germline V gene (reference sequence). V was shortened by 4 bases and J by 3 bases, with 9 bases between the two germline ends.

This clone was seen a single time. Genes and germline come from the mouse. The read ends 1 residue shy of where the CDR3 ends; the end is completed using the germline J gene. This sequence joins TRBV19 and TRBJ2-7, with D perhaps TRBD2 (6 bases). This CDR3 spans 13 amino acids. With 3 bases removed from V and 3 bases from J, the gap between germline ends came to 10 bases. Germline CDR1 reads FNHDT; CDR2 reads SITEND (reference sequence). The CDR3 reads CASSTSLGYEQYF. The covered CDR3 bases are TGTGCCAGCAGTACCTCACTGGGCTATGAACAGTAC.

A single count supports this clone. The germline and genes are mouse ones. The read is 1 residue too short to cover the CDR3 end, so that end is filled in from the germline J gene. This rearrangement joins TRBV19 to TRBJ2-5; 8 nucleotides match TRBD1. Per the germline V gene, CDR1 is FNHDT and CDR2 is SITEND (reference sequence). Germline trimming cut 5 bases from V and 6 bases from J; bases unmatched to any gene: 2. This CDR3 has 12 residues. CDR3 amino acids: CASSRDRDTQYF. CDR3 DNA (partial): TGTGCCAGCAGCCGGGACAGGGACACCCAGTAC.

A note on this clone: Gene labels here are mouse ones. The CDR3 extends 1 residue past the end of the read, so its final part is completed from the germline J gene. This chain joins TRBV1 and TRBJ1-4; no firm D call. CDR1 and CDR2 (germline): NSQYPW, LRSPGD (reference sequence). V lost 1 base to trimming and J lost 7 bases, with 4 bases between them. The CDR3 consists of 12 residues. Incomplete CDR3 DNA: TGCACCTGCAGTGCAGCGGGCGAAAGATTATTT. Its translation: CTCSAAGERLF. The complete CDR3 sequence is CTCSAAGERLFF.

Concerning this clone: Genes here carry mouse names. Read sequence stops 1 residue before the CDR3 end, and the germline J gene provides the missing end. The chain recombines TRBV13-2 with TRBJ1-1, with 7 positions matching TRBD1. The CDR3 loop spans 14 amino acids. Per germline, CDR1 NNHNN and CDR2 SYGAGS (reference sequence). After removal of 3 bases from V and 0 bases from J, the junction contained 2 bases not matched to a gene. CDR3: CASGAGGANTEVFF. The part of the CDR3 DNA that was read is TGTGCCAGCGGTGCAGGGGGGGCAAACACAGAAGTCTTC.

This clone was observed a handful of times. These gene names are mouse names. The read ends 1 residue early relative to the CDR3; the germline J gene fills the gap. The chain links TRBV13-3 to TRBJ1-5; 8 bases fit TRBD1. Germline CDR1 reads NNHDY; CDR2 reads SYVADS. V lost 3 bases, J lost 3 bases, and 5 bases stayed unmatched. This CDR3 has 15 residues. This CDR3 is CASSARGRGNQAPLF. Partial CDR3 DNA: TGTGCCAGCAGTGCCAGGGGGCGAGGCAACCAGGCTCCGCTT.

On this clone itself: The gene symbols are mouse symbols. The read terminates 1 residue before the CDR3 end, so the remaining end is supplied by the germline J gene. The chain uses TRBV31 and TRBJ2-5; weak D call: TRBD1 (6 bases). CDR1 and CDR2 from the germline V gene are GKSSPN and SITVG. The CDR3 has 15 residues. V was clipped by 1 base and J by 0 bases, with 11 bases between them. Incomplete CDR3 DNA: TGTGCCTGGAGTCCCCGGGACAATAACCAAGACACCCAGTAC. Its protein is CAWSPRDNNQDTQY. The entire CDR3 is CAWSPRDNNQDTQYF.

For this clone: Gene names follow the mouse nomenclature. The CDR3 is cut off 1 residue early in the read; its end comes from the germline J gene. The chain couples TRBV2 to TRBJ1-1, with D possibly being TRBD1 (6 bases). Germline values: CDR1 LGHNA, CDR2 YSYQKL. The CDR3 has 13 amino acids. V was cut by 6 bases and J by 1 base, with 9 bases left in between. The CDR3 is CASRKGVNTEVFF. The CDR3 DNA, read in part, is TGTGCCAGCAGGAAGGGGGTAAACACAGAAGTCTTC.

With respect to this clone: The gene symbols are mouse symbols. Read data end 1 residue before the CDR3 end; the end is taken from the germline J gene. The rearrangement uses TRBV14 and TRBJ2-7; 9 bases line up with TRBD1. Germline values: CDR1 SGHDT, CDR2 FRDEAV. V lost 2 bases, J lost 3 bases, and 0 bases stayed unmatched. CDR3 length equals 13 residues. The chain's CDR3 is CASSLTGGYEQYF. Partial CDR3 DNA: TGTGCCAGCAGTTTGACAGGGGGCTATGAACAGTAC. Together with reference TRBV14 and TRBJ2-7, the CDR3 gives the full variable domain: EAGVTQSPRYAVLQEGQAVSFWCDPISGHDTLYWYQQPRDQGPQLLVYFRDEAVIDNSQLPSDRFSAVRPKGTNSTLKIQSAKQGDTATYLCASSLTGGYEQYFGPGTRLTVL.

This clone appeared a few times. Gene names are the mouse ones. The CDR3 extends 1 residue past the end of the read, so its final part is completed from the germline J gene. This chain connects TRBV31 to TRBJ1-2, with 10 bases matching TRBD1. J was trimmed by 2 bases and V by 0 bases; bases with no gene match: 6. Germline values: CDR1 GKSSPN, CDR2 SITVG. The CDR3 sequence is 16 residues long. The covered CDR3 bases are TGTGCCTGGAGTCTCACCCCGGGACAGGGGAACTCCGACTACACC. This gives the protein CAWSLTPGQGNSDYT. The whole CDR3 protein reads CAWSLTPGQGNSDYTF.

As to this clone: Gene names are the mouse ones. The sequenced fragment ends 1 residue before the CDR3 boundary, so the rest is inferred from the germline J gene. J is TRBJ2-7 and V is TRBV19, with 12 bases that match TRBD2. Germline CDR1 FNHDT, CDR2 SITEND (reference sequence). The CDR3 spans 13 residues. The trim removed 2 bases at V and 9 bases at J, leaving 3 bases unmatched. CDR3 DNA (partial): TGTGCCAGCAGTATGACTGGGGGGGCGCGACAGTAC. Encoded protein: CASSMTGGARQY. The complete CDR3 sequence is CASSMTGGARQYF.

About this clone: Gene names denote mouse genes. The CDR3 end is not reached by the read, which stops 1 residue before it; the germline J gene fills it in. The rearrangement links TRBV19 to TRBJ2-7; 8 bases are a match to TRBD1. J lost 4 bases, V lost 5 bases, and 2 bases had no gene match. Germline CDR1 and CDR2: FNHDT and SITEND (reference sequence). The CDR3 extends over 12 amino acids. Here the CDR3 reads CASSNRGYEQYF. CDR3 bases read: TGTGCCAGCAGCAACAGGGGGTATGAACAGTAC.